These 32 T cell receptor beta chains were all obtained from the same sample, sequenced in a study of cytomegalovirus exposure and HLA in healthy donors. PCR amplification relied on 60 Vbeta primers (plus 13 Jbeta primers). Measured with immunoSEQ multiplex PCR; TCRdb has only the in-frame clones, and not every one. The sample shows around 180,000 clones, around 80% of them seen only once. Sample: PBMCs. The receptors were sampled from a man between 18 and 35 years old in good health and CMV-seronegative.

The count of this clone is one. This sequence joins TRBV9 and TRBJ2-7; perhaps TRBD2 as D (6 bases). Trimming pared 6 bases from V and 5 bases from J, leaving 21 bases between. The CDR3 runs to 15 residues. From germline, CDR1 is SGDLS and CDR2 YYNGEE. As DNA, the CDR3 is TGTGCCAGCACAACCGGAGGGGAGGCCCCAGACGAGCAGTACTTC. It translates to CASTTGGEAPDEQYF.

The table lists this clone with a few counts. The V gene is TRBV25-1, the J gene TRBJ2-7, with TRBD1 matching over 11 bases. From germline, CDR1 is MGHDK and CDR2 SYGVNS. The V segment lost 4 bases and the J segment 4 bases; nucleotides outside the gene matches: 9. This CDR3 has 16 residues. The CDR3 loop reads CASSARDRGTVYEQYF. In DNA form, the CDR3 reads TGTGCCAGCAGTGCCCGGGACAGGGGGACAGTTTACGAGCAGTACTTC.

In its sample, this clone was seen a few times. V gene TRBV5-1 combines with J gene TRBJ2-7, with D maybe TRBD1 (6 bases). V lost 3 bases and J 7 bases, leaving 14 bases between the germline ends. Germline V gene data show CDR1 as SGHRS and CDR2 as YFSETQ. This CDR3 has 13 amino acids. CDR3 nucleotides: TGCGCCAGCAGCTGGGGGACATCGGGTGAGCAGTACTTC. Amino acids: CASSWGTSGEQYF. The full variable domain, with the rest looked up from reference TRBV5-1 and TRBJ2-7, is KAGVTQTPRYLIKTRGQQVTLSCSPISGHRSVSWYQQTPGQGLQFLFEYFSETQRNKGNFPGRFSGRQFSNSRSEMNVSTLELGDSALYLCASSWGTSGEQYFGPGTRLTVT.

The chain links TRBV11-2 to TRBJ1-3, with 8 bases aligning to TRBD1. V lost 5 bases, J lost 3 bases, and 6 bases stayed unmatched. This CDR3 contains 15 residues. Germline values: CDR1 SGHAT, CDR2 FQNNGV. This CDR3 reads CASSPRDRFGNTIYF. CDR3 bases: TGTGCCAGCAGCCCTCGGGACAGGTTTGGAAACACCATATATTTT.

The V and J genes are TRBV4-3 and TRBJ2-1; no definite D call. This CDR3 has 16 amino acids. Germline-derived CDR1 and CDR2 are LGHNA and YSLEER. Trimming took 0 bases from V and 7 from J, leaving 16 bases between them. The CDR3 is CASSQDPPGSGNEQFF. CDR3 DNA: TGCGCCAGCAGCCAAGACCCACCCGGATCGGGTAATGAGCAGTTCTTC.

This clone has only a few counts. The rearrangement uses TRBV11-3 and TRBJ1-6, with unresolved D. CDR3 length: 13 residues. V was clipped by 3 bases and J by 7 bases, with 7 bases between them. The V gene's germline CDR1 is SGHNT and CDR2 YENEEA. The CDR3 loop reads CASSFGDNSPLHF. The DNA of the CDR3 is TGTGCCAGCAGCTTCGGAGACAATTCACCCCTCCACTTT.

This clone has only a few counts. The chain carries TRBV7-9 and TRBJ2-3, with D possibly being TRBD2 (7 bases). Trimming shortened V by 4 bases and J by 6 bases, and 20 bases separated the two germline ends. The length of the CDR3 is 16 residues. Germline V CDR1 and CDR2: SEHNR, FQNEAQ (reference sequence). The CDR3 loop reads CASSSWGGGLMDTQYF. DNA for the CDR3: TGTGCCAGCAGCTCCTGGGGGGGCGGTTTAATGGATACGCAGTATTTT.

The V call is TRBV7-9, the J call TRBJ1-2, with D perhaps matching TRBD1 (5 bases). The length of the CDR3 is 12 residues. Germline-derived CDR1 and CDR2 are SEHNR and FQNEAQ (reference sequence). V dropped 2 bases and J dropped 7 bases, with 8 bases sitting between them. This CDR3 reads CASSLQGFGYTF. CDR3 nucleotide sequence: TGTGCCAGCAGCTTACAGGGTTTTGGCTACACCTTC.

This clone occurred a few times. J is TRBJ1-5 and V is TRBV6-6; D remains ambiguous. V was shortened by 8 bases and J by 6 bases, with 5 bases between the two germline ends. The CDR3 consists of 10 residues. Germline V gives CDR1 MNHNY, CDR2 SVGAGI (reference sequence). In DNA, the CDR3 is TGTGCCAGCGGCGGTCAGCCCCAGCATTTT. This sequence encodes CASGGQPQHF.

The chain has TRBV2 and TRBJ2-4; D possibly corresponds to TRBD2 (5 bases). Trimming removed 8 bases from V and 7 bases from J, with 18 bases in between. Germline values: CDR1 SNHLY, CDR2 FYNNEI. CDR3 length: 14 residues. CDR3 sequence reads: CASLPGVGPNIQYF. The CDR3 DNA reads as TGTGCCAGCCTCCCCGGGGTCGGGCCCAACATTCAGTACTTC.

This chain's CDR3 is CAWRLTGPEQYF. The CDR3 nucleotides are TGTGCCTGGAGACTGACAGGGCCCGAGCAGTACTTC. The chain is built from TRBV30 and TRBJ2-7, with TRBD1 matching 7 bases. V gave up 3 bases and J gave up 6 bases; unmatched junction bases: 5. This CDR3 spans 12 amino acids. The germline gives CDR1 GTSNPN, CDR2 SVGIG (reference sequence).

CDR3 protein: CASSLGLAVGDTQYF. CDR3 DNA: TGTGCCAGCAGCTTGGGACTAGCGGTAGGAGATACGCAGTATTTT. The chain combines TRBV13 with TRBJ2-3; 11 bases fit TRBD2. This CDR3 contains 15 residues. J lost 5 bases, V lost 3 bases, and 4 bases had no gene match. Germline V CDR1 and CDR2: PRHDT, FYEKMQ (reference sequence).

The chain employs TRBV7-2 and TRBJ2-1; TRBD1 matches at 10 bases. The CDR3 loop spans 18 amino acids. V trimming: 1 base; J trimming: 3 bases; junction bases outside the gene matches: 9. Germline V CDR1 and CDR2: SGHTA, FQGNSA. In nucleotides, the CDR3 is TGTGCCAGCAGCTTAGGGATAGACAGGGGGCGCATCTACAATGAGCAGTTCTTC. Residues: CASSLGIDRGRIYNEQFF.

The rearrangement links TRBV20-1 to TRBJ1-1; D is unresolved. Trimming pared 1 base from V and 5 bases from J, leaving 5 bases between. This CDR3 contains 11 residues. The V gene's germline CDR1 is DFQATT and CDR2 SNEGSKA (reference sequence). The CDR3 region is CSARGETEAFF. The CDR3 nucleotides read TGCAGTGCTAGAGGGGAGACTGAAGCTTTCTTT.

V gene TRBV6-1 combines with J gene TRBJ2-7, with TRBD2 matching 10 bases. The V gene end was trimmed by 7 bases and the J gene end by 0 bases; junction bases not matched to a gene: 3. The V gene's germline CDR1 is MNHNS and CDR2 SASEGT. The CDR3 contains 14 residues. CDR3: CASISGGHSYEQYF. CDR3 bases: TGTGCCAGCATTAGCGGGGGGCACTCCTACGAGCAGTACTTC.

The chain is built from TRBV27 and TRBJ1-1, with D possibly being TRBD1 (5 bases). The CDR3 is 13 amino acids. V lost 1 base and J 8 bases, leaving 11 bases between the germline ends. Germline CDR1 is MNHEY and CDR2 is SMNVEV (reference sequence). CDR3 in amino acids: CASSLFSRAEAFF. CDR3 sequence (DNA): TGTGCCAGCAGTTTATTCTCCAGGGCCGAAGCTTTCTTT.

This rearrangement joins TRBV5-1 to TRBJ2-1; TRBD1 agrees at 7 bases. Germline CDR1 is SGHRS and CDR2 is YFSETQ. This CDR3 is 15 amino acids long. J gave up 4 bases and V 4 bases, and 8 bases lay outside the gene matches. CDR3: CASSRDSLAYNEQFF. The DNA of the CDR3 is TGCGCCAGCAGCCGGGACAGCCTTGCTTACAATGAGCAGTTCTTC.

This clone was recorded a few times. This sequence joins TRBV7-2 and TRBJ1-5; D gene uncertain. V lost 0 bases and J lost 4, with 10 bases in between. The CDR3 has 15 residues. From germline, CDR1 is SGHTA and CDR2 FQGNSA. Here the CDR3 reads CASSLARQFNQPQHF. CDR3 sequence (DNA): TGTGCCAGCAGCTTAGCGCGGCAGTTTAATCAGCCCCAGCATTTT.

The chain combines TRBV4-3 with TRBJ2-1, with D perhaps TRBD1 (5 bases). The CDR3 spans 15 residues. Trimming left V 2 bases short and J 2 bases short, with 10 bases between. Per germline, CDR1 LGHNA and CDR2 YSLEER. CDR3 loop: CASSQSYRPYNEQFF. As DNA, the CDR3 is TGCGCCAGCAGCCAAAGCTACAGGCCCTACAATGAGCAGTTCTTC.

The DNA for the CDR3 is TGTGCCAGCAGCGTAGCTACACAGGGATACTATGGCTACACCTTC. Translation gives CASSVATQGYYGYTF. The V and J genes are TRBV9 and TRBJ1-2; possible D gene TRBD1, 6 bases. The germline V gene has CDR1 SGDLS and CDR2 YYNGEE. V lost 0 bases, J lost 3 bases, and 12 bases lay in between. This CDR3 is 15 amino acids long. Supplemented by reference TRBV9 and TRBJ1-2, the full variable domain reads DSGVTQTPKHLITATGQRVTLRCSPRSGDLSVYWYQQSLDQGLQFLIQYYNGEERAKGNILERFSAQQFPDLHSELNLSSLELGDSALYFCASSVATQGYYGYTFGSGTRLTVV.

The CDR3: CASSLSLAGEQFF. CDR3 sequence (DNA): TGCGCCAGCAGCTTGAGCCTAGCGGGTGAGCAGTTCTTC. This rearrangement joins TRBV5-1 to TRBJ2-1; 8 bases map to TRBD2. The germline V gene encodes CDR1 SGHRS and CDR2 YFSETQ. V was pared by 1 base and J by 9 bases, with 3 bases of the junction left unmatched. CDR3 length: 13 residues.

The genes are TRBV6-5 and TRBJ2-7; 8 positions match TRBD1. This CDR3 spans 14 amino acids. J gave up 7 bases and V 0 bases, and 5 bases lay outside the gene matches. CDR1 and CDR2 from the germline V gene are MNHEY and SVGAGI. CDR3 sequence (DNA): TGTGCCAGCAGTTACTCGAGACAGGGGAATGAGCAGTACTTC. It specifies CASSYSRQGNEQYF.

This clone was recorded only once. The DNA of the CDR3 is TGTGCCAGCAGCTTAGGACAGGGTGGGTATGGCTACACCTTC. Protein sequence: CASSLGQGGYGYTF. The V call is TRBV13, the J call TRBJ1-2; a weak D match, TRBD1 (6 bases). Trimming left V 0 bases short and J 5 bases short, with 10 bases between. The V gene's germline CDR1 is PRHDT and CDR2 FYEKMQ (reference sequence). The CDR3 totals 14 residues. Variable domain in full (rest from reference TRBV13 and TRBJ1-2): AAGVIQSPRHLIKEKRETATLKCYPIPRHDTVYWYQQGPGQDPQFLISFYEKMQSDKGSIPDRFSAQQFSDYHSELNMSSLELGDSALYFCASSLGQGGYGYTFGSGTRLTVV.

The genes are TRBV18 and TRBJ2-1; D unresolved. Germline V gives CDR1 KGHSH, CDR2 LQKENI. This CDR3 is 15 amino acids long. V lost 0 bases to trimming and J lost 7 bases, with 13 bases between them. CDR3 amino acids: CASSPPSLDTNEQFF. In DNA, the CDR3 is TGTGCCAGCTCACCACCTAGCCTAGATACGAATGAGCAGTTCTTC.

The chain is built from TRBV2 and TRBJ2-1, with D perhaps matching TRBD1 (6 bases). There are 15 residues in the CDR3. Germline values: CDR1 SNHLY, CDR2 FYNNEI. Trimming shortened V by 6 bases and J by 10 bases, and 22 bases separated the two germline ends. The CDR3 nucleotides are TGTGCCAGCAGCCGGGACACCGGGGTAATGAGCGAGCAGTTCTTC. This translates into CASSRDTGVMSEQFF.

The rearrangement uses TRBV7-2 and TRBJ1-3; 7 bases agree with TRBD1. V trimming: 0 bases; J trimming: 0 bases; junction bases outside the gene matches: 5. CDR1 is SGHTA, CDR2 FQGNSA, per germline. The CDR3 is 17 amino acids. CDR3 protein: CASSLAPGQNSGNTIYF. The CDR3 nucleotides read TGTGCCAGCAGCTTAGCGCCGGGACAGAACTCTGGAAACACCATATATTTT.

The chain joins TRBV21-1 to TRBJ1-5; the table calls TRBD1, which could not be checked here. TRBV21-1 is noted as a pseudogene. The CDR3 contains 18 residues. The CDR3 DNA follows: TGTGCCAGCAGCAAACGGTTACAGGGCCCTTATAGCAATCAGCCCCAGCATTTT. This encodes CASSKRLQGPYSNQPQHF.

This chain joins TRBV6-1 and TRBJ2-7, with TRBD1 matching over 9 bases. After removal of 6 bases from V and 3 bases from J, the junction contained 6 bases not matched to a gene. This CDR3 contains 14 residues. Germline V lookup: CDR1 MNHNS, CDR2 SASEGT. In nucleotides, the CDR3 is TGTGCCAGCAGGACAGGGGGGCTGGTCTACGAGCAGTACTTC. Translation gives CASRTGGLVYEQYF.

In nucleotides, the CDR3 is TGTGCCAGCAGCTTATTCGGGGTACGGTATGGCTACACCTTC. Translating gives CASSLFGVRYGYTF. V is TRBV7-9 and J is TRBJ1-2; D remains ambiguous. Germline CDR1 SEHNR, CDR2 FQNEAQ (reference sequence). V shed 2 bases and J shed 5 bases, with 12 bases lying between them. The CDR3 totals 14 residues.

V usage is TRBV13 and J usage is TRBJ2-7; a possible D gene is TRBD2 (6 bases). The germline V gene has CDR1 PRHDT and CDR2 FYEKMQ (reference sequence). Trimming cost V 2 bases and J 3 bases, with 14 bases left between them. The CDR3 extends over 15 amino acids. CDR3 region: CASSLQARDFYEQYF. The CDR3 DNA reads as TGTGCCAGCAGCTTACAGGCGCGGGACTTCTACGAGCAGTACTTC.

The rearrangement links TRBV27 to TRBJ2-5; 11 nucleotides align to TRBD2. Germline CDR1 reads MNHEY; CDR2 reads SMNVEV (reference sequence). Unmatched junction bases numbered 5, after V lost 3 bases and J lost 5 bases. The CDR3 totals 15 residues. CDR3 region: CASSLLAGGMETQYF. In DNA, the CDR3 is TGTGCCAGCAGTTTGCTAGCGGGAGGCATGGAGACCCAGTACTTC.

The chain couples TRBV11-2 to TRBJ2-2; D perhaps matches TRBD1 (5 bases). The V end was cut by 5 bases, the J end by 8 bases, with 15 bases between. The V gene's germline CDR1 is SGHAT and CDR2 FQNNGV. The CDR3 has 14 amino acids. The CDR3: CASSPLPRAGELFF. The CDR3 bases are TGTGCCAGCAGCCCGCTACCCAGGGCTGGGGAGCTGTTTTTT.